The 12 T cell receptor beta chains listed next were all sequenced from one sample in a study of control samples from healthy donors and cancer patients. Produced via immunoSEQ multiplex PCR; TCRdb's table is partial and in-frame only. Here the sample spans over 100,000 clones, about 90% being singletons. Material: blood. The receptors stem from a woman between 18 and 29 years old in good health.

The gene calls are TRBV6-1 and TRBJ1-4, with a tentative D call TRBD1 (5 bases). CDR1 is MNHNS, CDR2 SASEGT, per germline. V lost 2 bases to trimming and J lost 0 bases, with 10 bases between them. The CDR3 sequence is 16 residues long. CDR3 sequence: CASSELQGATNEKLFF. CDR3 coding DNA: TGTGCCAGCAGTGAATTGCAGGGTGCAACTAATGAAAAACTGTTTTTT.

This chain uses TRBV10-2 with TRBJ1-5; TRBD1 aligns across 9 bases. The CDR3 has 16 residues. The J segment lost 5 bases and the V segment lost 6 bases, leaving 11 bases of the junction unmatched. The germline CDR1 and CDR2 sequences are WSHSY and SAAADI. The chain's CDR3 is CASRDIQGAKDQPQHF. Written as DNA, the CDR3 is TGCGCCAGCAGGGACATACAGGGGGCCAAAGATCAGCCCCAGCATTTT.

The DNA for the CDR3 is TGTGCCAGCAGTCCACTAGCGGGAGTTGGCACCGGGGAGCTGTTTTTT. Its protein is CASSPLAGVGTGELFF. The chain employs TRBV6-2 or TRBV6-3 and TRBJ2-2; 11 positions match TRBD2. Trimming removed 5 bases from V and 4 bases from J; junction bases left unmatched: 6. CDR3 size: 16 residues. In germline, CDR1 is MNHEY, CDR2 SVGEGT.

V is TRBV3-1 (or the pseudogene TRBV3-2) and J is TRBJ2-6; the D is unclear. V gave up 5 bases and J gave up 0 bases, with 14 bases separating them. CDR1 is LGHDT, CDR2 YNNKEL, per germline (reference sequence). This CDR3 spans 17 amino acids. CDR3 in amino acids: CASSTRAKLSGANVLTF. For the CDR3, the DNA is TGTGCCAGCAGCACTCGAGCAAAGCTCTCTGGGGCCAACGTCCTGACTTTC.

V usage is TRBV30 and J usage is TRBJ2-7, with a weak D call TRBD1 (6 bases). This CDR3 has 14 residues. Germline loops: CDR1 GTSNPN, CDR2 SVGIG (reference sequence). Trimming took 3 bases from V and 2 from J, leaving 14 bases between them. The CDR3 nucleotides are TGTGCCTGGAGGCCCGACAGGAGCGCCTACGAGCAGTACTTC. The encoded protein is CAWRPDRSAYEQYF.

The chain is built from TRBV24-1 and TRBJ2-2; 11 bases line up with TRBD1. Per the germline V gene, CDR1 is KGHDR and CDR2 is SFDVKD. The CDR3 extends over 16 amino acids. V trimming: 9 bases; J trimming: 6 bases; junction bases outside the gene matches: 11. This CDR3 reads CATGSQAGQGAGELFF. The CDR3 DNA sequence: TGTGCCACCGGATCACAGGCGGGACAGGGGGCCGGGGAGCTGTTTTTT.

This clone was seen just once. V and J are TRBV6-4 and TRBJ1-3; D gene ambiguous. There are 15 residues in the CDR3. V lost 4 bases and J 3 bases, leaving 13 bases between the germline ends. Germline V gives CDR1 MRHNA, CDR2 SNTAGT. CDR3 amino acids: CASSAPRELGNTIYF. CDR3 bases: TGTGCCAGCAGTGCACCCCGGGAACTTGGAAACACCATATATTTT.

This chain connects TRBV3-1 (or the pseudogene TRBV3-2) to TRBJ2-7; the D gene is possibly TRBD2 (6 bases). There are 15 residues in the CDR3. The V end was cut by 1 base, the J end by 1 base, with 11 bases between. The V gene's germline CDR1 is LGHDT and CDR2 YNNKEL (reference sequence). Written as DNA, the CDR3 is TGTGCCAGCAGCCAAGGCAATAGCGGTTCCTACGAGCAGTACTTC. Translating it yields CASSQGNSGSYEQYF.

With respect to this clone: Additional DNA sequences in this sample encode the identical CDR3. The rearrangement uses TRBV5-1 and TRBJ1-5; D call uncertain. The V gene lost 0 bases and the J gene lost 2 bases, with 6 bases spanning the gap. Germline values: CDR1 SGHRS, CDR2 YFSETQ. The CDR3 totals 14 residues. The CDR3 reads CASSLAGGNQPQHF. The CDR3 DNA reads as TGCGCCAGCAGCTTGGCCGGGGGCAATCAGCCCCAGCATTTT.

The V and J genes are TRBV5-6 and TRBJ2-2; TRBD1 aligns across 7 bases. V dropped 5 bases and J dropped 4; count of bases not matched to a gene: 14. CDR1 and CDR2 from the germline V gene are SGHDT and YYEEEE. This CDR3 is built from 17 residues. The CDR3 DNA follows: TGTGCCAGCAGTTTGTTGATAAGGGGGCCCCGCACCGGGGAGCTGTTTTTT. Residues: CASSLLIRGPRTGELFF.

J is TRBJ2-5 and V is TRBV5-8, with D possibly being TRBD1 (5 bases). Germline values: CDR1 SGHTS, CDR2 YDEGEE. The CDR3 loop spans 11 amino acids. CDR3 in DNA: TGTGCAGCAGCAGGGCTAGAGACCCAGTACTTC. Its translation is CAAAGLETQYF.

The chain employs TRBV30 and TRBJ1-6; 9 positions match TRBD1. V gave up 4 bases and J gave up 10 bases; unmatched junction bases: 5. The germline V gene has CDR1 GTSNPN and CDR2 SVGIG (reference sequence). The length of the CDR3 is 13 residues. CDR3 bases: TGTGCCTGGACCGGACAGGGGAAGTCACCCCTCCACTTT. Its protein is CAWTGQGKSPLHF.